This T cell receptor beta chain was retrieved from a study of cytomegalovirus exposure and HLA in healthy donors. Study-level results: In a later analysis, a genetic analysis reported fewer productive-TCR N-insertions in an Asian-associated ancestry cluster than the cohort average. About 87% or about 30% of the time was how often most TCR beta V segments were productive, according to an earlier analysis. CMV serostatus was the only recorded immune exposure for donors.

Worth noting for this clone: The antigen is not known.

PCR amplification relied on 60 Vbeta primers (plus 13 Jbeta primers). Some clones are missing from TCRdb's copy, which holds only in-frame ones; the method was immunoSEQ multiplex PCR. The data hold 150,000 to 200,000 clones, with over 80% observed a single time. Sequenced material: PBMCs. The receptor was derived from a young woman in good health and CMV-seronegative.

CDR3 nucleotide sequence: TGTGCCAGCAGCTTACTTTCTCCGGGACTCCAAGTCAAAAACATTCAGTACTTC. Protein product: CASSLLSPGLQVKNIQYF. This sequence joins TRBV11-3 and TRBJ2-4, with a tentative D call TRBD2 (6 bases). The V end lost 2 bases, the J end lost 3 bases, and 20 bases lay between the germline ends. The CDR3 spans 18 residues. Germline lookup yields CDR1 SGHNT and CDR2 YENEEA.